One sample yielded the 32 T cell receptor beta chains listed below, sequenced in a study of molecular identifiers for immune sequencing clone quantification (dated by TCRdb to 2016 to 2019). The library came from PCR. These reads were obtained on an Illumina HiSeq 4000. The raw public reads went through TCRdb reprocessing: fastp at Q25, MiXCR clone calling, in-frame beta chains kept. Rows with one shared CDR3 protein collapse into an entry with the most common genes and DNA. Present in this sample are under 650,000 distinct CDR3 sequences, just under 20% of which were seen just once. The ten largest clones capture 0.85% to 0.9% of the sample. Sequenced: naive CD8+ T cells from blood, with Jurkat cell RNA spiked in. The cell subset or site label on this specimen signifies: FACS-sorted CD8+CD4-CCR7+CD45RA+ naive T cells. All receptors derive from a human donor in good health. Some libraries in this study had Jurkat cell RNA spiked in.

This clonotype was recorded many times. This chain joins TRBV7-9 and TRBJ2-7; no firm D call. Per germline, CDR1 SEHNR and CDR2 FQNEAQ (reference sequence). The CDR3 extends over 16 amino acids. With 1 base removed from V and 5 bases from J, the gap between germline ends came to 18 bases. The CDR3 DNA is TGTGCCAGCAGCTTAGTGGGCGCCCCCCCCGGCGACGAGCAGTACTTC. Translation gives CASSLVGAPPGDEQYF.

A remark on this clonotype: Since a much larger clone is just one base distant, this may be a read error. The chain uses TRBV28 and TRBJ2-7; D remains ambiguous. The CDR3 has 14 amino acids. The V end was cut by 5 bases, the J end by 1 base, with 12 bases between. Germline loops: CDR1 MDHEN, CDR2 SYDVKM. DNA for the CDR3: TGTGCCAGCAGTGCCCGTCAGGTTTCCTACGAGCAGTACTTC. It codes for CASSARQVSYEQYF.

Regarding this clonotype: A much larger clone differs by one base, so this may be a read error. The CDR3 DNA reads TGTGCCGGCTTAGTCGGGGGATACACCGGGGAGCTGTTTTTT. As protein: CAGLVGGYTGELFF. The J gene is TRBJ2-2, the V gene TRBV12-3 or TRBV12-4; the D gene is possibly TRBD2 (6 bases). The CDR3 loop spans 14 amino acids. The germline V and J ends were trimmed by 11 bases and 3 bases, with 16 bases remaining between them.

The chain combines TRBV19 with TRBJ2-5; D is possibly TRBD1 (6 bases). The CDR3 contains 14 residues. From germline, CDR1 is LNHDA and CDR2 SQIVND (reference sequence). Trimming cost V 5 bases and J 0 bases, with 10 bases left between them. Written as DNA, the CDR3 is TGTGCCAGTAGTCACAGGGCTTACCAAGAGACCCAGTACTTC. This translates into CASSHRAYQETQYF.

This clonotype came up a few times. This sequence may be a read error, since a much larger clone differs from it by one base. Given the absence of the conserved phenylalanine or tryptophan at the CDR3 end, a read error is likely. V and J are TRBV6-5 and TRBJ2-3; the match to TRBD2 covers 9 bases. This CDR3 contains 16 residues. After removal of 0 bases from V and 3 bases from J, the junction contained 4 bases not matched to a gene. CDR1 and CDR2 from the germline V gene are MNHEY and SVGAGI. This CDR3 reads CASSYSQAGGTDTQYL. CDR3 nucleotides: TGTGCCAGCAGTTACTCGCAAGCGGGGGGTACAGATACGCAGTATCTT.

CDR3 nucleotide sequence: TGTGCCAGCAGTGCCGTGGGACCTAGCAATCAGCCCCAGCATTTT. This encodes CASSAVGPSNQPQHF. This rearrangement joins TRBV28 to TRBJ1-5, with a tentative D call TRBD1 (5 bases). Trimming cost V 5 bases and J 0 bases, with 11 bases left between them. The germline gives CDR1 MDHEN, CDR2 SYDVKM. This CDR3 spans 15 amino acids.

Of note for this clonotype: With a much larger clone just one base away, this may be a read error. The chain joins TRBV7-9 to TRBJ1-1; D ambiguous. This CDR3 region has 14 residues. V gave up 1 base and J gave up 3 bases, with 9 bases separating them. Germline CDR1 reads SEHNR; CDR2 reads FQNEAQ (reference sequence). In nucleotides, the CDR3 is TGTGCCAGCAGCTTAGTTGAAGCGGACACTGAAGCTTTCTTT. It specifies CASSLVEADTEAFF. The full variable domain, its missing parts supplied by reference TRBV7-9 and TRBJ1-1, is DTGVSQNPRHKITKRGQNVTFRCDPISEHNRLYWYRQTLGQGPEFLTYFQNEAQLEKSRLLSDRFSAERPKGSFSTLEIQRTEQGDSAMYLCASSLVEADTEAFFGQGTRLTVV.

V and J are TRBV27 and TRBJ1-5, with 11 bases matching TRBD1. Losses at the gene ends were 0 bases for V and 6 bases for J; bases not matched to a gene: 7. CDR3 size: 17 residues. CDR1 is MNHEY, CDR2 SMNVEV, per germline (reference sequence). The CDR3 is CASSLSGSGQGVQPQHF. The CDR3 region has the DNA TGTGCCAGCAGTTTATCGGGGTCGGGACAGGGGGTTCAGCCCCAGCATTTT.

This clonotype was seen repeatedly, ten times or more. The V gene is TRBV18, the J gene TRBJ1-2, with a tentative D call TRBD1 (5 bases). V lost 5 bases and J 2 bases, leaving 15 bases between the germline ends. The CDR3 is 15 amino acids. Germline CDR1 and CDR2: KGHSH and LQKENI. CDR3 in amino acids: CASSTATVINYGYTF. As DNA, the CDR3 is TGTGCCAGCTCAACGGCGACAGTTATAAACTATGGCTACACCTTC.

With regard to this clonotype: Being one base from a much bigger clone, this may be a read error. In nucleotides, the CDR3 is TGTGCCGGCAGCCAAGACCCGACAGGGGTGAACACTGAAGCTTTCTTT. This gives the protein CAGSQDPTGVNTEAFF. The chain joins TRBV4-2 to TRBJ1-1, with 8 nucleotides matching TRBD1. CDR3 length equals 16 residues. Germline CDR1 reads LGHNA; CDR2 reads YNFKEQ.

With respect to this clonotype: A single base separates this from a much larger clone, so it may be a read error. The CDR3 end shows no conserved phenylalanine or tryptophan, and so a read error is likely. V usage is TRBV5-3 and J usage is TRBJ2-7; possible D gene TRBD2, 5 bases. TRBV5-3 counts as an open reading frame of uncertain function. This CDR3 is 15 amino acids long. The CDR3 loop reads CASSLGQSGVYEQYY. The CDR3 nucleotides are TGTGCCAGCAGCTTGGGTCAGTCCGGGGTTTACGAGCAGTACTAC.

Many counts were recorded for this clonotype. The rearrangement links TRBV2 to TRBJ2-7; 9 nucleotides match TRBD1. The CDR3 is made up of 15 amino acids. The germline CDR1 and CDR2 sequences are SNHLY and FYNNEI. J lost 2 bases, V lost 6 bases, and 8 bases had no gene match. The CDR3 loop reads CASSRDREGTYEQYF. Here the CDR3 DNA reads TGTGCCAGCAGCCGGGACAGGGAGGGGACCTACGAGCAGTACTTC.

This clonotype was picked up many times. The chain recombines TRBV7-9 with TRBJ2-3; 10 nucleotides agree with TRBD2. This CDR3 is built from 15 residues. CDR1 and CDR2 from the germline V gene are SEHNR and FQNEAQ (reference sequence). V was clipped by 2 bases and J by 3 bases; unmatched bases: 2. As DNA, the CDR3 is TGTGCCAGCAGCTTAATAGCGGGGGGTACAGATACGCAGTATTTT. The encoded protein is CASSLIAGGTDTQYF.

Many counts were recorded for this clonotype. This rearrangement joins TRBV5-1 to TRBJ1-6; TRBD1 agrees at 7 bases. The CDR3 runs 17 residues. V lost 4 bases to trimming and J lost 4 bases; unmatched junction nucleotides: 11. Germline values: CDR1 SGHRS, CDR2 YFSETQ. The CDR3 region is CASSKGQLNLYNSPLHF. The CDR3 coding sequence is TGCGCCAGCAGCAAGGGACAGCTCAACCTATATAATTCACCCCTCCACTTT.

This clonotype showed up many times. V and J are TRBV4-1 and TRBJ1-4, with TRBD1 identical over 10 bases. V was clipped by 0 bases and J by 11 bases; unmatched bases: 9. This CDR3 has 16 amino acids. CDR1 is MGHRA and CDR2 is YSYEKL in the germline V gene. CDR3 coding DNA: TGCGCCAGCAGCCAAGAACCGGGACAGGGGAGTGTTAAACTGTTTTTT. This translates into CASSQEPGQGSVKLFF.

This clonotype was seen at least ten times. This chain connects TRBV14 to TRBJ2-3; D is uncertain. V was cut by 1 base and J by 0 bases, with 5 bases left in between. Germline CDR1 is SGHDN and CDR2 is FVKESK. CDR3 length: 14 amino acids. The CDR3 sequence: CASSQVGSTDTQYF. CDR3 in DNA: TGTGCCAGCAGCCAAGTCGGTAGCACAGATACGCAGTATTTT.

The sample holds a few counts of this clonotype. The rearrangement uses TRBV6-5 and TRBJ2-1, with 11 positions matching TRBD2. Germline V lookup: CDR1 MNHEY, CDR2 SVGAGI. After removal of 2 bases from V and 2 bases from J, the junction contained 2 bases not matched to a gene. This CDR3 comprises 16 residues. The CDR3 DNA reads TGTGCCAGCAGTTACCGTAGCGGGAGGGCCTACAATGAGCAGTTCTTC. Translation gives CASSYRSGRAYNEQFF.

This clonotype was detected ten times or more. This chain joins TRBV19 and TRBJ2-3; D may match TRBD1 or TRBD2 (5 bases each). With 4 bases removed from V and 4 bases from J, the gap between germline ends came to 12 bases. The CDR3 consists of 14 residues. Germline V gene data show CDR1 as LNHDA and CDR2 as SQIVND (reference sequence). For the CDR3, the DNA is TGTGCCAGTAGTAGGGGGAGCCCCCCAGATACGCAGTATTTT. It yields the protein CASSRGSPPDTQYF.

This clonotype was seen at least ten times. The chain uses TRBV30 and TRBJ2-7, with D perhaps being TRBD1 or TRBD2 (5 bases each). CDR3 size: 20 residues. CDR1 is GTSNPN, CDR2 SVGIG, per germline (reference sequence). Trimming removed 2 bases at V and 2 bases at J, with 31 bases between. The CDR3 sequence is CAWSRLLGSPGRQPTYEQYF. CDR3 DNA: TGTGCCTGGAGTCGACTCCTCGGGTCCCCGGGACGGCAGCCCACCTACGAGCAGTACTTC.

This chain links TRBV19 with TRBJ1-3; tentatively, D is TRBD1 (6 bases). Trimming shortened V by 7 bases and J by 0 bases, and 7 bases separated the two germline ends. CDR1 is LNHDA and CDR2 is SQIVND in the germline V gene (reference sequence). This CDR3 has 13 residues. The CDR3, as DNA: TGTGCCAGTACAGGGGTCTCTGGAAACACCATATATTTT. Protein sequence: CASTGVSGNTIYF.

The table lists this clonotype with many counts. The CDR3 DNA sequence: TGCGCCAGCAGCCATCCGATCGGGGGCTCCCCTGAAGCTTTCTTT. Residues: CASSHPIGGSPEAFF. The V and J genes are TRBV4-1 and TRBJ1-1; D perhaps matches TRBD1 (6 bases). CDR1 MGHRA and CDR2 YSYEKL come from the germline V gene. The CDR3 consists of 15 residues. V was trimmed by 3 bases and J by 6 bases, leaving 17 bases between them.

This clonotype has just a few counts. The chain is built from TRBV14 and TRBJ2-5; 9 bases map to TRBD2. Unmatched junction bases numbered 13, after V lost 1 base and J lost 4 bases. Germline V gene data show CDR1 as SGHDN and CDR2 as FVKESK. The CDR3 is made up of 18 amino acids. The CDR3 DNA is TGTGCCAGCAGCCAAGGTGGTAGCGGGAGCCTATTCCGAGAGACCCAGTACTTC. Translating gives CASSQGGSGSLFRETQYF.

The chain recombines TRBV6-5 with TRBJ1-4; D unclear. V dropped 5 bases and J dropped 8 bases, with 18 bases sitting between them. The germline V gene has CDR1 MNHEY and CDR2 SVGAGI. This CDR3 region has 15 residues. For the CDR3, the DNA is TGTGCCAGCAGTCACGTTCGGAACCCAGTAGAAAAACTGTTTTTT. Protein sequence: CASSHVRNPVEKLFF.

Turning to this clonotype: With a much larger clone just one base away, this may be a read error. The chain couples TRBV9 to TRBJ2-5, with no clear D. Germline lookup yields CDR1 SGDLS and CDR2 YYNGEE. This CDR3 region has 13 residues. CDR3 bases: TGTGCCAGCAGCGTCAACTACGGAGAGGCCCAGTACTTC. This gives the protein CASSVNYGEAQYF.

This clonotype was counted only a few times. This chain links TRBV6-5 with TRBJ1-1; D perhaps matches TRBD1 (5 bases). CDR1 and CDR2 (germline): MNHEY, SVGAGI. The CDR3 is made up of 14 amino acids. Trimming shortened V by 4 bases and J by 2 bases, and 11 bases separated the two germline ends. The CDR3 loop reads CASSFTRGNTEAFF. The CDR3 coding sequence is TGTGCCAGCAGTTTCACTAGGGGAAACACTGAAGCTTTCTTT.

The chain employs TRBV7-2 and TRBJ1-6; D unresolved. Per the germline V gene, CDR1 is SGHTA and CDR2 is FQGNSA. V lost 5 bases to trimming and J lost 5 bases, with 19 bases between them. The CDR3 spans 17 residues. The CDR3: CASSIRPPRVDNSPLHF. CDR3 DNA sequence: TGTGCCAGCAGCATCAGACCGCCAAGAGTGGATAATTCACCCCTCCACTTT.

The table lists this clonotype with a few counts. The chain combines TRBV4-2 with TRBJ2-1; perhaps TRBD2 as D (6 bases). There are 17 residues in the CDR3. Germline V gene data show CDR1 as LGHNA and CDR2 as YNFKEQ. V dropped 0 bases and J dropped 2 bases, with 14 bases sitting between them. The CDR3 sequence: CASSQDRLVAPYNEQFF. The CDR3 nucleotides read TGTGCCAGCAGCCAAGACCGACTAGTCGCCCCCTACAATGAGCAGTTCTTC.

This clonotype was seen ten or more times. The rearrangement links TRBV12-3 or TRBV12-4 to TRBJ1-6; 7 bases line up with TRBD1. CDR3 length: 15 residues. After removal of 5 bases from V and 9 bases from J, the junction contained 10 bases not matched to a gene. The CDR3 nucleotides read TGTGCCAGCAGTCCGTCGACAGGGATACTTTCACCCCTCCACTTT. Residues: CASSPSTGILSPLHF.

This clonotype was picked up many times. The V and J genes are TRBV11-2 and TRBJ2-5; D is possibly TRBD1 (5 bases). CDR1 and CDR2 from the germline V gene are SGHAT and FQNNGV. The CDR3 spans 17 residues. With 6 bases removed from V and 1 base from J, the gap between germline ends came to 21 bases. This CDR3 reads CASSKGAGIALQETQYF. Here the CDR3 DNA reads TGTGCCAGCAGTAAAGGGGCAGGGATCGCTCTCCAAGAGACCCAGTACTTC. The full variable domain, in which reference TRBV11-2 and TRBJ2-5 provide the parts outside the CDR3, is EAGVAQSPRYKIIEKRQSVAFWCNPISGHATLYWYQQILGQGPKLLIQFQNNGVVDDSQLPKDRFSAERLKGVDSTLKIQPAKLEDSAVYLCASSKGAGIALQETQYFGPGTRLLVL.

A note on this clonotype: One end of the junction varies from germline; a read error may be responsible. The genes are TRBV9 and TRBJ1-4, with TRBD1 identical over 8 bases. This CDR3 has 15 residues. Looked up from germline, CDR1 is SGDLS and CDR2 is YYNGEE. CDR3 bases: TGTGCCGGCAGCCCAGGACAGGGTAGGGGTGAAAAACTGTTTTTT. Translating gives CAGSPGQGRGEKLFF.

A word on this clonotype: One end of the junction does not line up with germline, which may come from a read error. This sequence joins TRBV4-1 and TRBJ2-5; unclear D gene. The CDR3 contains 14 residues. The germline CDR1 and CDR2 sequences are MGHRA and YSYEKL. The CDR3 protein is CASNQEGTQETQYF. DNA of the CDR3: TGCGCCAGCAACCAAGAAGGTACGCAAGAGACCCAGTACTTC.

The chain uses TRBV7-9 and TRBJ1-2, with D possibly TRBD1 on 6 matching bases. CDR3 size: 15 residues. V dropped 10 bases and J dropped 5 bases, with 23 bases sitting between them. Germline values: CDR1 SEHNR, CDR2 FQNEAQ (reference sequence). The CDR3 DNA reads as TGTGCCACCGATCATACTGCCTGGACAGAGTATGGCTACACCTTC. Protein: CATDHTAWTEYGYTF.